These T cell receptor beta chains were read from a single sample in a study of cytomegalovirus exposure and HLA in healthy donors. Only in-frame clones appear in the TCRdb table, and some are missing; sequencing was by immunoSEQ multiplex PCR. The sample has 30,000 to 40,000 clones, around 40% seen once; the top ten hold 2%. Input material: PBMCs. The source of these receptors is a woman between 50 and 59 years old in good health and CMV-seronegative. The CDR3 runs from the conserved cysteine through the conserved F or W. D genes are given only for firm matches. For some rows the clone size is stated as once, few or many, or as a class when expanded; others skip it.

cdr3_length: 13; clone_size: .; d_call: .; j_call: TRBJ1-1; v_call: TRBV11-3; cdr3_aa: CASSLRRGTEAFF; cdr3_nt: TGTGCCAGCAGCTTACGGAGGGGAACTGAAGCTTTCTTT
cdr3_length: 16; clone_size: once; d_call: TRBD2; j_call: TRBJ2-5; v_call: TRBV7-9; cdr3_aa: CASSLGLAGGQETQYF; cdr3_nt: TGTGCCAGCAGCTTGGGACTAGCGGGAGGACAAGAGACCCAGTACTTC
cdr3_length: 13; clone_size: .; d_call: .; j_call: TRBJ1-1; v_call: TRBV19; cdr3_aa: CASTLHMNTEAFF; cdr3_nt: TGTGCCAGTACTTTGCACATGAACACTGAAGCTTTCTTT
cdr3_length: 16; clone_size: .; d_call: .; j_call: TRBJ2-7; v_call: TRBV18; cdr3_aa: CASSALSGTRAYEQYF; cdr3_nt: TGTGCCAGCTCAGCATTATCCGGGACAAGAGCCTACGAGCAGTACTTC
cdr3_length: 13; clone_size: .; d_call: .; j_call: TRBJ2-1; v_call: TRBV4-1; cdr3_aa: CASSQIQGREQFF; cdr3_nt: TGCGCCAGCAGCCAGATACAGGGCCGTGAGCAGTTCTTC
cdr3_length: 15; clone_size: .; d_call: TRBD2; j_call: TRBJ2-1; v_call: TRBV7-9; cdr3_aa: CASSALLAGGGEQFF; cdr3_nt: TGTGCCAGCAGCGCTTTACTAGCGGGAGGGGGTGAGCAGTTCTTC
cdr3_length: 14; clone_size: .; d_call: .; j_call: TRBJ1-1; v_call: TRBV5-4; cdr3_aa: CASSWGRGGTEAFF; cdr3_nt: TGTGCCAGCAGCTGGGGTCGGGGGGGCACTGAAGCTTTCTTT
cdr3_length: 17; clone_size: few; d_call: TRBD1; j_call: TRBJ1-5; v_call: TRBV10-3; cdr3_aa: CAISESSGGNLRQPQHF; cdr3_nt: TGTGCCATCAGTGAGTCGTCAGGGGGCAATCTCAGGCAGCCCCAGCATTTT
cdr3_length: 14; clone_size: .; d_call: TRBD1; j_call: TRBJ2-7; v_call: TRBV10-1; cdr3_aa: CASSSGQGTYEQYF; cdr3_nt: TGCGCCAGCAGTTCCGGACAGGGGACCTACGAGCAGTACTTC
cdr3_length: 13; clone_size: .; d_call: .; j_call: TRBJ2-1; v_call: TRBV27; cdr3_aa: CASNPLVGNEQFF; cdr3_nt: TGTGCCAGCAATCCTTTAGTCGGCAATGAGCAGTTCTTC
cdr3_length: 17; clone_size: .; d_call: TRBD2; j_call: TRBJ2-5; v_call: TRBV11-2; cdr3_aa: CASSPRGLAGAKETQYF; cdr3_nt: TGTGCCAGCAGCCCCCGGGGACTAGCGGGGGCTAAAGAGACCCAGTACTTC
cdr3_length: 16; clone_size: .; d_call: .; j_call: TRBJ2-1; v_call: TRBV7-7; cdr3_aa: CASSTRQGLSYNEQFF; cdr3_nt: TGTGCCAGCAGCACGCGACAGGGACTCTCCTACAATGAGCAGTTCTTC
cdr3_length: 13; clone_size: .; d_call: .; j_call: TRBJ2-7; v_call: TRBV29-1; cdr3_aa: CSVEGKAAYEQYF; cdr3_nt: TGCAGCGTTGAGGGGAAAGCGGCCTACGAGCAGTACTTC
cdr3_length: 14; clone_size: .; d_call: .; j_call: TRBJ2-1; v_call: TRBV30; cdr3_aa: CAWSAGTKYNEQFF; cdr3_nt: TGTGCCTGGAGTGCCGGGACAAAATACAATGAGCAGTTCTTC
cdr3_length: 15; clone_size: once; d_call: .; j_call: TRBJ1-4; v_call: TRBV6-6; cdr3_aa: CASSYSGGTNEKLFF; cdr3_nt: TGTGCCAGCAGTTACTCGGGAGGAACTAATGAAAAACTGTTTTTT
cdr3_length: 13; clone_size: .; d_call: TRBD1; j_call: TRBJ1-4; v_call: TRBV28; cdr3_aa: CANQGATNEKLFF; cdr3_nt: TGTGCCAACCAGGGGGCAACTAATGAAAAACTGTTTTTT
cdr3_length: 15; clone_size: few; d_call: .; j_call: TRBJ1-5; v_call: TRBV5-1; cdr3_aa: CASSVTGSGNQPQHF; cdr3_nt: TGCGCCAGCAGCGTCACAGGGTCCGGCAATCAGCCCCAGCATTTT
cdr3_length: 14; clone_size: .; d_call: .; j_call: TRBJ1-1; v_call: TRBV9; cdr3_aa: CASTPGGWDTEAFF; cdr3_nt: TGTGCCAGCACCCCCGGGGGTTGGGACACTGAAGCTTTCTTT
cdr3_length: 14; clone_size: .; d_call: TRBD1; j_call: TRBJ1-1; v_call: TRBV2; cdr3_aa: CASSFADRAGEAFF; cdr3_nt: TGTGCCAGCAGTTTTGCCGACAGGGCTGGAGAAGCTTTCTTT
cdr3_length: 16; clone_size: .; d_call: TRBD2; j_call: TRBJ2-7; v_call: TRBV28; cdr3_aa: CASSLAGASGNYEQYF; cdr3_nt: TGTGCCAGCAGTCTAGCGGGGGCTAGCGGTAACTACGAGCAGTACTTC
cdr3_length: 17; clone_size: few; d_call: .; j_call: TRBJ2-7; v_call: TRBV27; cdr3_aa: CASSLSPVASNSYEQYF; cdr3_nt: TGTGCCAGCAGTTTAAGTCCAGTAGCCTCAAACTCCTACGAGCAGTACTTC
cdr3_length: 15; clone_size: .; d_call: .; j_call: TRBJ1-2; v_call: TRBV5-1; cdr3_aa: CASSLGEASGYGYTF; cdr3_nt: TGCGCCAGCAGCTTGGGGGAGGCCTCTGGTTATGGCTACACCTTC
cdr3_length: 20; clone_size: .; d_call: .; j_call: TRBJ2-1; v_call: TRBV27; cdr3_aa: CASSSGARRASGATYNEQFF; cdr3_nt: TGTGCCAGCAGTTCAGGGGCACGGCGAGCAAGCGGGGCCACCTACAATGAGCAGTTCTTC
cdr3_length: 15; clone_size: .; d_call: TRBD2; j_call: TRBJ2-7; v_call: TRBV5-1; cdr3_aa: CASSLIGTSGFEQYF; cdr3_nt: TGCGCCAGCAGCTTAATCGGGACTAGCGGGTTCGAGCAGTACTTC
cdr3_length: 14; clone_size: .; d_call: TRBD1; j_call: TRBJ2-1; v_call: TRBV18; cdr3_aa: CASSPSTGDNEQFF; cdr3_nt: TGTGCCAGCTCACCAAGCACAGGGGACAATGAGCAGTTCTTC
cdr3_length: 15; clone_size: .; d_call: TRBD2; j_call: TRBJ2-1; v_call: TRBV2; cdr3_aa: CASSDASGKYNEQFF; cdr3_nt: TGTGCCAGCAGCGATGCTAGCGGGAAGTACAATGAGCAGTTCTTC
cdr3_length: 14; clone_size: .; d_call: TRBD1; j_call: TRBJ2-7; v_call: TRBV6-5; cdr3_aa: CASSWTGQSYEQYF; cdr3_nt: TGTGCCAGCAGCTGGACAGGTCAGAGTTACGAGCAGTACTTC
cdr3_length: 15; clone_size: .; d_call: TRBD1; j_call: TRBJ1-4; v_call: TRBV15; cdr3_aa: CATRTTGDTNEKLFF; cdr3_nt: TGTGCCACCAGAACCACAGGGGACACTAATGAAAAACTGTTTTTT
cdr3_length: 16; clone_size: .; d_call: TRBD1; j_call: TRBJ1-4; v_call: TRBV6-1; cdr3_aa: CASSEATGQAGEKLFF; cdr3_nt: TGTGCCAGCAGTGAAGCGACCGGACAGGCCGGTGAAAAACTGTTTTTT
cdr3_length: 12; clone_size: .; d_call: .; j_call: TRBJ2-7; v_call: TRBV29-1; cdr3_aa: CSVGWSAYEQYF; cdr3_nt: TGCAGCGTTGGATGGTCGGCCTACGAGCAGTACTTC
cdr3_length: 15; clone_size: .; d_call: TRBD1; j_call: TRBJ1-2; v_call: TRBV6-5; cdr3_aa: CASTEFRDRGRGYTF; cdr3_nt: TGTGCCAGCACCGAATTCCGGGACAGGGGCCGTGGCTACACCTTC
cdr3_length: 15; clone_size: few; d_call: TRBD2; j_call: TRBJ2-5; v_call: TRBV5-1; cdr3_aa: CASSLGGTSQETQYF; cdr3_nt: TGCGCCAGCAGCTTGGGAGGGACTAGCCAAGAGACCCAGTACTTC
cdr3_length: 19; clone_size: .; d_call: TRBD2; j_call: TRBJ2-3; v_call: TRBV19; cdr3_aa: CASSIDMAGRAGAQDTQYF; cdr3_nt: TGTGCCAGTAGTATAGATATGGCAGGGAGGGCGGGCGCCCAAGATACGCAGTATTTT
cdr3_length: 13; clone_size: .; d_call: TRBD1; j_call: TRBJ2-1; v_call: TRBV2; cdr3_aa: CASGTGTAAVQFF; cdr3_nt: TGTGCCAGCGGGACAGGGACGGCCGCAGTGCAGTTCTTC
cdr3_length: 11; clone_size: .; d_call: .; j_call: TRBJ2-4; v_call: TRBV20-1; cdr3_aa: CSVGGKNIQYF; cdr3_nt: TGCAGTGTCGGGGGCAAAAACATTCAGTACTTC
cdr3_length: 15; clone_size: .; d_call: TRBD1; j_call: TRBJ1-2; v_call: TRBV5-6; cdr3_aa: CASTLSPTGVYGYTF; cdr3_nt: TGTGCCAGCACCCTGAGTCCGACAGGGGTCTATGGCTACACCTTC
cdr3_length: 14; clone_size: few; d_call: .; j_call: TRBJ1-5; v_call: TRBV7-8; cdr3_aa: CASRPQGWGEPQHF; cdr3_nt: TGTGCCAGCAGACCGCAAGGGTGGGGGGAGCCCCAGCATTTT
cdr3_length: 14; clone_size: few; d_call: TRBD2; j_call: TRBJ2-7; v_call: TRBV28; cdr3_aa: CASEGLAGFYEQYF; cdr3_nt: TGTGCCAGCGAAGGCCTAGCGGGATTCTACGAGCAGTACTTC
cdr3_length: 16; clone_size: few; d_call: .; j_call: TRBJ1-2; v_call: TRBV2; cdr3_aa: CASSPYEALLNYGYTF; cdr3_nt: TGTGCCAGCAGCCCCTATGAGGCTTTACTTAACTATGGCTACACCTTC
cdr3_length: 14; clone_size: few; d_call: .; j_call: TRBJ1-5; v_call: TRBV7-9; cdr3_aa: CASSLPGMNQPQHF; cdr3_nt: TGTGCCAGCAGCCTACCAGGGATGAATCAGCCCCAGCATTTT